Presented here are 7 T cell receptor beta chains from one specimen sequenced in a study of T cell repertoires in cytomegalovirus infection. TCRdb re-called the reads with MiXCR, one entry per CDR3 protein. The repertoire has approximately 340,000 distinct CDR3 sequences, 25% to 30% of them found once; the top ten carry 20%. No cognate antigen is known for these TCRs. The sequences come from cultured PBMCs, collected from culture after CMV antigen stimulation. These receptors were collected from a human donor in good health (CMV status not recorded). Some clones in this sample may be carry-over from other donors' samples.

The CDR3 loop is CASSPPRGRGGEQYF. The CDR3 DNA is TGTGCCAGCAGCCCTCCCCGGGGTCGGGGCGGAGAGCAGTACTTC. The J gene is TRBJ2-7, the V gene TRBV11-1; the D gene could be TRBD1 or TRBD2 (5 bases each). Germline loops: CDR1 SGHAT, CDR2 FQDESV (reference sequence). The V and J ends lost 5 bases and 7 bases respectively, with 21 bases between them. The CDR3 is made up of 15 amino acids. Complete variable domain (other parts from reference TRBV11-1 and TRBJ2-7): EAEVAQSPRYKITEKSQAVAFWCDPISGHATLYWYRQILGQGPELLVQFQDESVVDDSQLPKDRFSAERLKGVDSTLKIQPAELGDSAMYLCASSPPRGRGGEQYFGPGTRLTVT.

CDR3 nucleotide sequence: TGTGCCAGCAGCTCTATAAAGGACCCTCTCTTCTATGGCTACACCTTC. It codes for CASSSIKDPLFYGYTF. The gene calls are TRBV11-2 and TRBJ1-2, with D hard to call. V lost 4 bases, J lost 4 bases, and 19 bases lay in between. The length of the CDR3 is 16 residues. Germline-derived CDR1 and CDR2 are SGHAT and FQNNGV.

This chain joins TRBV20-1 and TRBJ2-3, with 10 bases that match TRBD2. This CDR3 has 13 amino acids. The ends lost 5 bases at V and 7 bases at J; junction bases unmatched: 6. The germline gives CDR1 DFQATT, CDR2 SNEGSKA (reference sequence). The CDR3 DNA reads as TGCAGTGCTTTACTAGCGGGAAGGAATACGCAGTATTTT. Translating gives CSALLAGRNTQYF.

This clonotype was picked up a small number of times. The CDR3 DNA follows: TGTGCCAGCAGTGAAGACAGCTCGGTAGACTATGGCTACACCTTC. Translation: CASSEDSSVDYGYTF. This rearrangement joins TRBV2 to TRBJ1-2; no clear D gene. The length of the CDR3 is 15 residues. V lost 1 base and J lost 3, with 12 bases in between. Germline CDR1 SNHLY, CDR2 FYNNEI.

CDR3 in amino acids: CASSEFVAGFVGNTIYF. The CDR3 region has the DNA TGTGCCAGCAGTGAATTCGTAGCAGGGTTTGTTGGAAACACCATATATTTT. The chain employs TRBV2 and TRBJ1-3; weak D call: TRBD1 (5 bases). Per the germline V gene, CDR1 is SNHLY and CDR2 is FYNNEI. The CDR3 runs 17 residues. Trimming shortened V by 2 bases and J by 3 bases, and 17 bases separated the two germline ends.

Many counts were recorded for this clonotype. V usage is TRBV7-9 and J usage is TRBJ1-3; no definite D call. CDR3 length: 17 residues. In germline, CDR1 is SEHNR, CDR2 FQNEAQ (reference sequence). The V gene lost 1 base and the J gene lost 2 bases, with 15 bases spanning the gap. The CDR3 is CASSLVSAVYTGNTIYF. DNA for the CDR3: TGTGCCAGCAGCTTAGTCTCGGCAGTATATACTGGAAACACCATATATTTT.

The chain is built from TRBV7-6 and TRBJ2-3; 11 bases fit TRBD2. The CDR3 sequence is 17 residues long. With 1 base clipped from V and 4 bases from J, the junction kept 7 bases outside the gene matches. Germline CDR1 SGHVS, CDR2 FNYEAQ. The CDR3 loop is CASSLVSGRASADTQYF. CDR3 coding DNA: TGTGCCAGCAGCTTAGTTAGCGGGAGGGCCTCGGCAGATACGCAGTATTTT.